The 5 T cell receptor beta chains in this list originate from one sample, sequenced in a study of cytomegalovirus exposure and HLA in healthy donors (dated by TCRdb to between 2016 and 2019). The library was obtained by the immunoSEQ multiplex PCR assay. For the multiplex PCR, a mixture combining 60 forward primers for TCR Vbeta segments and 13 reverse primers for TCR Jbeta segments was used. This immuneACCESS table, as held by TCRdb, lists in-frame sequences with V and J called but not all clones. Of the missing ones, under half trace to an unresolved V gene in checked studies; the others have no known cause. This sample has 90,000 to 100,000 clones in its table, and 80% of those were observed once. The ten largest clones represent around 2% of the sample. The material sequenced was PBMCs. The receptors shown here come from a young man in good health and CMV-seronegative.

In this sample, this clone turned up once. The chain has TRBV14 and TRBJ1-1; D is unresolved. V lost 0 bases, J lost 1 base, and 9 bases lay in between. The CDR3 has 15 amino acids. CDR1 and CDR2 from the germline V gene are SGHDN and FVKESK. As DNA, the CDR3 is TGTGCCAGCAGCCAAGAGTTACAGCCGAACACTGAAGCTTTCTTT. Amino acid sequence: CASSQELQPNTEAFF.

This sequence joins TRBV18 and TRBJ1-4; possibly TRBD1 for D (6 bases). CDR3 length: 16 amino acids. The V end lost 4 bases, the J end lost 3 bases, and 15 bases lay between the germline ends. From germline, CDR1 is KGHSH and CDR2 LQKENI. CDR3 bases: TGTGCCAGCTCACGCAATACAGGGCGGGCTAATGAAAAACTGTTTTTT. Residues: CASSRNTGRANEKLFF.

The chain employs TRBV5-1 and TRBJ2-5, with 9 positions matching TRBD2. The CDR3 loop spans 16 amino acids. V lost 5 bases to trimming and J lost 3 bases; unmatched junction nucleotides: 11. Germline-derived CDR1 and CDR2 are SGHRS and YFSETQ. CDR3 sequence reads: CASRIPAGGEEETQYF. DNA of the CDR3: TGCGCCAGCAGAATCCCAGCGGGGGGCGAAGAAGAGACCCAGTACTTC. The full variable domain, rest sourced from reference TRBV5-1 and TRBJ2-5, is KAGVTQTPRYLIKTRGQQVTLSCSPISGHRSVSWYQQTPGQGLQFLFEYFSETQRNKGNFPGRFSGRQFSNSRSEMNVSTLELGDSALYLCASRIPAGGEEETQYFGPGTRLLVL.

This clone occurred once. The CDR3 region is CASSEKTGGRYGYTF. The DNA for the CDR3 is TGTGCCAGCAGTGAGAAGACAGGGGGCAGGTATGGCTACACCTTC. The chain has TRBV6-1 and TRBJ1-2, with 10 bases identical to TRBD1. J lost 5 bases, V lost 3 bases, and 6 bases had no gene match. CDR1 is MNHNS and CDR2 is SASEGT in the germline V gene. The CDR3 loop spans 15 amino acids.

The count of this clone is one. A read error may produce the germline difference seen at one junction end. This chain links TRBV13 with TRBJ1-2, with 7 bases that match TRBD1. In germline, CDR1 is PRHDT, CDR2 FYEKMQ (reference sequence). The CDR3 is 19 residues long. As DNA, the CDR3 is TGTGCCAGCAGCCTAGGGGCGGACAGGAGTCCACTATGGCCCCATGGCTACACCTTC. Protein product: CASSLGADRSPLWPHGYTF.